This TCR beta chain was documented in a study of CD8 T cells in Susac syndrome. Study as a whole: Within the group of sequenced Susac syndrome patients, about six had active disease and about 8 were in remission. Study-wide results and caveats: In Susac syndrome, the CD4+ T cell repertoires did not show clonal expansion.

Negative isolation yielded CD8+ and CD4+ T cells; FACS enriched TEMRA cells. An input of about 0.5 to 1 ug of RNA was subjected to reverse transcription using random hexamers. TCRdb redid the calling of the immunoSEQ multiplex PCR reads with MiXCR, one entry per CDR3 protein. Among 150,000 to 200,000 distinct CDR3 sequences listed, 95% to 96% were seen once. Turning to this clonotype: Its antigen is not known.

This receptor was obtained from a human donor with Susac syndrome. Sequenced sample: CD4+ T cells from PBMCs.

CDR3 amino acids: CSAPVGSYTYEQYF. CDR3 nucleotide sequence: TGCAGTGCCCCGGTAGGGTCTTATACCTACGAGCAGTACTTC. The chain recombines TRBV20-1 with TRBJ2-7; no clear D. The germline V gene has CDR1 DFQATT and CDR2 SNEGSKA (reference sequence). The CDR3 loop spans 14 amino acids. Trimming stripped 6 bases from V and 2 bases from J, with 17 bases between.